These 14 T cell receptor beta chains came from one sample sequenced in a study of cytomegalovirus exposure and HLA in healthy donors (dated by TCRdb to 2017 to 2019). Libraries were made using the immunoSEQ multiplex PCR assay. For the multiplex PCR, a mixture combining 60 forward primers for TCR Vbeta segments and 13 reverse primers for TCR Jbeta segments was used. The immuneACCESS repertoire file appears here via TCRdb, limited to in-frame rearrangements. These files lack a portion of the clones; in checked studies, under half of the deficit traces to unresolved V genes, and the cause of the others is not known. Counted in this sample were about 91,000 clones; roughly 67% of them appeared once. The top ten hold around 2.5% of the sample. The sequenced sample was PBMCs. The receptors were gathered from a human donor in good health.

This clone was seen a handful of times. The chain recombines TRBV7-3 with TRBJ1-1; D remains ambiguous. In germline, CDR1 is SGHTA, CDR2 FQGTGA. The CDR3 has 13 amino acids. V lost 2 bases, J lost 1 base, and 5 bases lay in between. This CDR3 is CASSLGQNTEAFF. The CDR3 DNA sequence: TGTGCCAGCAGCTTAGGGCAGAACACTGAAGCTTTCTTT.

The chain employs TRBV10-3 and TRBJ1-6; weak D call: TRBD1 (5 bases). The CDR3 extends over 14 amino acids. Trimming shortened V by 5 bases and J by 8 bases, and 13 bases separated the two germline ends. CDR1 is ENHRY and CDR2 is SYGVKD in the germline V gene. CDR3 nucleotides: TGTGCCATCAGTCAGAAGGGAGGGGATTCACCCCTCCACTTT. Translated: CAISQKGGDSPLHF.

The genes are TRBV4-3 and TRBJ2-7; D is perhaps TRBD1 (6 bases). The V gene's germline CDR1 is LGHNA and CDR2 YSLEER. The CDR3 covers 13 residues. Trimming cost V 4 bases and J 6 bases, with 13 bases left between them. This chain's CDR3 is CASSLKQGSEQYF. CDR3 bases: TGCGCCAGCAGCCTTAAACAGGGTAGCGAGCAGTACTTC.

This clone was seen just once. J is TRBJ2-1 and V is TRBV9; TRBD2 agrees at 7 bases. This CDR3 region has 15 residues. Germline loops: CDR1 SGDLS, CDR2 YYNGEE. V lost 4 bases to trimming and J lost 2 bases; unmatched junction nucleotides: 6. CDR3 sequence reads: CASSQRGSPYNEQFF. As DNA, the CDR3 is TGTGCCAGCAGCCAGCGCGGGAGCCCCTACAATGAGCAGTTCTTC.

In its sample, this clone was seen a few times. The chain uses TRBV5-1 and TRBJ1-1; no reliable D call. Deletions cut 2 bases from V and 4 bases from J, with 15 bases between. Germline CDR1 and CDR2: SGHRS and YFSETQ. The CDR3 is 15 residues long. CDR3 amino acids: CASSFRQERTTEAFF. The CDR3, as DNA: TGCGCCAGCAGCTTTAGGCAGGAAAGAACCACTGAAGCTTTCTTT.

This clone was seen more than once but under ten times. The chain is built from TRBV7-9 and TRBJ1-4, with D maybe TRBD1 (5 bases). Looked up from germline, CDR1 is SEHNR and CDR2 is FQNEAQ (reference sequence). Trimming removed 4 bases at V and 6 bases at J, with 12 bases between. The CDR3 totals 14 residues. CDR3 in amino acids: CASSSGLIDEKLFF. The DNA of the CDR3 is TGTGCCAGCAGCTCAGGGTTAATCGATGAAAAACTGTTTTTT.

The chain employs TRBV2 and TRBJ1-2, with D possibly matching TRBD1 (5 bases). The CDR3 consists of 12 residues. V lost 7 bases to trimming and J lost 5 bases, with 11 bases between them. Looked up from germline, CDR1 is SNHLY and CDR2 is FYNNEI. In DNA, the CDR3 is TGTGCCAGCACCTCGGGACTTTATGGCTACACCTTC. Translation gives CASTSGLYGYTF.

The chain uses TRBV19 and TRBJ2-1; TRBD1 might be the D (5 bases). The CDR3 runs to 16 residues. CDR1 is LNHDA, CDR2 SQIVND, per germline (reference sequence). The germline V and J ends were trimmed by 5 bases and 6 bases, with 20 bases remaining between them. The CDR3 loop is CASSSRQGLRFNEQFF. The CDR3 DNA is TGTGCCAGTAGTTCCCGGCAGGGTCTCCGGTTCAATGAGCAGTTCTTC.

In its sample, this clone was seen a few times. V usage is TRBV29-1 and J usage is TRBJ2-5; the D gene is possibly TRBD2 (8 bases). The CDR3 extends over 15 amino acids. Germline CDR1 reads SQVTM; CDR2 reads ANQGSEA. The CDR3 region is CSLTGAGGWGETQYF. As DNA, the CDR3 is TGCAGTCTTACAGGGGCGGGGGGTTGGGGAGAGACCCAGTACTTC.

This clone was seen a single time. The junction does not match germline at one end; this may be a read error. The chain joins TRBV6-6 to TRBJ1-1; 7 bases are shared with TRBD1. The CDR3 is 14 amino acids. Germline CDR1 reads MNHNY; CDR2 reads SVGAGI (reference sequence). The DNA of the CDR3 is TGTGCCTGCAGAAACAGGGGCCTGAACACTGAAGCTTTCTTT. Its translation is CACRNRGLNTEAFF.

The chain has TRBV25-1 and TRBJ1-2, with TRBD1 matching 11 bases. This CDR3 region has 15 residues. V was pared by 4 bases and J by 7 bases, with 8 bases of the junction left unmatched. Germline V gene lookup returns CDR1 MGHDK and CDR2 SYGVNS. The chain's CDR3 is CASSASGQGERGYTF. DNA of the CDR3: TGTGCCAGCAGTGCTTCGGGACAGGGGGAACGTGGCTACACCTTC.

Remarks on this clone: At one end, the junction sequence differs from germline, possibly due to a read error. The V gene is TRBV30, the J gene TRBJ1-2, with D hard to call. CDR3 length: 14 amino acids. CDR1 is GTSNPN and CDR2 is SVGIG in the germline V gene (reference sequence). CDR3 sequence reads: CAWKRRGSRYGYIF. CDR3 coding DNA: TGTGCCTGGAAGAGACGAGGGTCCAGGTATGGCTACATCTTC. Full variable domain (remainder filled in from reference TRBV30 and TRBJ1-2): SQTIHQWPATLVQPVGSPLSLECTVEGTSNPNLYWYRQAAGRGLQLLFYSVGIGQISSEVPQNLSASRPQDRQFILSSKKLLLSDSGFYLCAWKRRGSRYGYIFGSGTRLTVV.

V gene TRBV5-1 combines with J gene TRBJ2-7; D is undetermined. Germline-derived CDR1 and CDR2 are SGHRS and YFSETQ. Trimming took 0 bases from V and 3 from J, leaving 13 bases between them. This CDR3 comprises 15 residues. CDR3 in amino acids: CASSLDQASVYEQYF. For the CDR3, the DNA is TGCGCCAGCAGCTTGGATCAGGCCTCGGTCTACGAGCAGTACTTC.

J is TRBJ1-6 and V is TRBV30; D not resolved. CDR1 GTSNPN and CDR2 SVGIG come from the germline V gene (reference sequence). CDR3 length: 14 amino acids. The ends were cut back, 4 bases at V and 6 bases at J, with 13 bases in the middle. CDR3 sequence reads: CAWTVTQFNSPLHF. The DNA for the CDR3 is TGTGCCTGGACCGTGACACAATTTAATTCACCCCTCCACTTT.